The clone carrying this TCR beta chain occurred many times. TCRdb reprocessed the reads via MiXCR and lists one record per CDR3 protein. Of roughly 310,000 distinct CDR3 sequences listed, 15% to 20% are singletons. This sample was taken from a study of T cell repertoires in cytomegalovirus infection. Germline assignment: CDR1 LNHNV and CDR2 YYDKDF (reference sequence). There are 15 residues in the CDR3. J was trimmed by 8 bases and V by 0 bases; bases with no gene match: 7. This TCR came from a human donor in good health (CMV status not recorded). Some clones in this sample may be carry-over from other donors' samples. This chain joins TRBV15 and TRBJ2-1; 7 positions agree with TRBD2. Sequencing input: PBMCs. CDR3 DNA sequence: TGTGCCACCAGCAGAGAAAGGGGAGGGGTCCATGAGCAGTTCTTC. Translation gives CATSRERGGVHEQFF.